This entry is about one TCR beta chain. These data originate in a study of T cell clones after liver transplantation. Study in general: Patients counted as tolerant after at least one year off all immunosuppression, enzymes not exceeding twice normal.

Assay: immunoSEQ multiplex PCR; the TCRdb copy retains only in-frame clones and omits some. The repertoire holds tens of thousands of clones, around 85% seen once, with around 8.5% in the top ten. Trimming shortened V by 2 bases and J by 1 base, and 11 bases separated the two germline ends. Germline V gives CDR1 SEHNR, CDR2 FQNEAQ (reference sequence). The CDR3 is made up of 15 amino acids. The source was CD4+ T cells from blood, collected before liver transplant. J is TRBJ1-1 and V is TRBV7-9; D call uncertain. The receptor comes from a human donor who received a liver transplant. The CDR3 coding sequence is TGTGCCAGCAGCTTAAGGTTGGGAGGGAACACTGAAGCTTTCTTT. Translation: CASSLRLGGNTEAFF.